This T cell receptor (beta chain) was recorded in a study of tumor-infiltrating lymphocytes in localized non-small cell lung cancer. Looking at the study overall: Several tumor histologies, both smoking statuses, and some post-neoadjuvant chemotherapy samples were included.

Germline V lookup: CDR1 SGHRS, CDR2 YFSETQ. The CDR3 has 16 amino acids. Trimming at V came to 3 bases and at J to 6 bases, leaving 9 bases not matched to a gene. Generated by immunoSEQ multiplex PCR, the TCRdb table keeps only in-frame clones and is missing some. The sample consists of approximately 17,000 clones, around 73% of them appearing once. Comments on this clone: Its antigen remains unidentified.

General study points: T-cell fraction did not differ between immunotypes IM1 and IM2.

The chain uses TRBV5-1 and TRBJ2-3; 11 bases align to TRBD2. Sequenced input: lung tumor tissue. The TCR comes from a human donor with non-small cell lung cancer. The chain's CDR3 is CASSSGTSGAGDTQYF. CDR3 nucleotides: TGCGCCAGCAGCTCGGGGACTAGCGGCGCCGGGGATACGCAGTATTTT. Variable domain in full (rest from reference TRBV5-1 and TRBJ2-3): KAGVTQTPRYLIKTRGQQVTLSCSPISGHRSVSWYQQTPGQGLQFLFEYFSETQRNKGNFPGRFSGRQFSNSRSEMNVSTLELGDSALYLCASSSGTSGAGDTQYFGPGTRLTVL.